Below are 24 T cell receptor beta chains sequenced from a single sample in a study of T cell responses to AZD1222 COVID-19 vaccine. The data were produced by immunoSEQ multiplex PCR, yet TCRdb's version contains in-frame clones alone and is incomplete. This sample has approximately 160,000 clones; around 88% occur once, and the top ten carry approximately 2.1%. The material sequenced was peripheral blood, taken on day 0 of AZD1222 vaccination. Receptor source: an adult in good health.

The chain carries TRBV9 and TRBJ1-2, with D perhaps matching TRBD1 (6 bases). Trimming removed 3 bases at V and 4 bases at J, with 10 bases between. The CDR3 contains 13 residues. CDR1 and CDR2 from the germline V gene are SGDLS and YYNGEE. In nucleotides, the CDR3 is TGTGCCAGCAGCGAGGGGGAATCCTATGGCTACACCTTC. Protein product: CASSEGESYGYTF.

The chain uses TRBV3-1 (or the pseudogene TRBV3-2) and TRBJ2-1; 8 positions agree with TRBD2. The CDR3 loop spans 14 amino acids. CDR1 LGHDT and CDR2 YNNKEL come from the germline V gene (reference sequence). The V gene end was trimmed by 5 bases and the J gene end by 5 bases; junction bases not matched to a gene: 5. CDR3 nucleotide sequence: TGTGCCAGCAGCACCGGACTAGCTAACAATGAGCAGTTCTTC. Translation: CASSTGLANNEQFF.

The chain joins TRBV30 to TRBJ1-2; D is possibly TRBD1 (5 bases). CDR3 length equals 11 residues. Germline CDR1 is GTSNPN and CDR2 is SVGIG (reference sequence). Deletions cut 7 bases from V and 4 bases from J, with 10 bases between. CDR3 in amino acids: CASQGSYGYTF. The CDR3 coding sequence is TGTGCCTCTCAGGGCTCCTATGGCTACACCTTC.

The V call is TRBV18, the J call TRBJ2-1, with 8 bases aligning to TRBD2. Losses at the gene ends were 3 bases for V and 5 bases for J; bases not matched to a gene: 9. The CDR3 runs to 16 residues. Germline assignment: CDR1 KGHSH and CDR2 LQKENI. The CDR3 spells CASSPRVAGTHNEQFF. DNA for the CDR3: TGTGCCAGCTCACCTCGGGTAGCGGGAACACACAATGAGCAGTTCTTC.

The V call is TRBV7-2, the J call TRBJ2-3; TRBD1 aligns across 9 bases. Germline loops: CDR1 SGHTA, CDR2 FQGNSA. The CDR3 spans 16 residues. Trimming removed 3 bases from V and 3 bases from J; junction bases left unmatched: 7. CDR3: CASSLGQGRWTDTQYF. The CDR3 bases are TGTGCCAGCAGCTTGGGACAGGGCCGGTGGACAGATACGCAGTATTTT. The variable domain in full, with the rest retrieved from reference TRBV7-2 and TRBJ2-3, is GAGVSQSPSNKVTEKGKDVELRCDPISGHTALYWYRQSLGQGLEFLIYFQGNSAPDKSGLPSDRFSAERTGGSVSTLTIQRTQQEDSAVYLCASSLGQGRWTDTQYFGPGTRLTVL.

This chain joins TRBV2 and TRBJ2-1; D not certain. The CDR3 runs to 14 residues. The V end lost 3 bases, the J end lost 10 bases, and 16 bases lay between the germline ends. The germline gives CDR1 SNHLY, CDR2 FYNNEI. Here the CDR3 reads CASSEIAPLMEQFF. The CDR3 DNA sequence: TGTGCCAGCAGTGAGATAGCCCCACTAATGGAGCAGTTCTTC.

The chain combines TRBV7-9 with TRBJ1-2; no firm D call. Trimming shortened V by 2 bases and J by 2 bases, and 21 bases separated the two germline ends. The germline CDR1 and CDR2 sequences are SEHNR and FQNEAQ (reference sequence). The CDR3 sequence is 18 residues long. The CDR3 nucleotides are TGTGCCAGCAGCTTAATTTCTCCAGGCTCCGGGCACAACTATGGCTACACCTTC. Amino acid sequence: CASSLISPGSGHNYGYTF. Drawing the rest from reference TRBV7-9 and TRBJ1-2, the complete variable domain is DTGVSQNPRHKITKRGQNVTFRCDPISEHNRLYWYRQTLGQGPEFLTYFQNEAQLEKSRLLSDRFSAERPKGSFSTLEIQRTEQGDSAMYLCASSLISPGSGHNYGYTFGSGTRLTVV.

The rearrangement links TRBV19 to TRBJ2-1; D gene ambiguous. This CDR3 has 15 residues. The V end was cut by 5 bases, the J end by 4 bases, with 15 bases between. Germline V gene sequence: CDR1 LNHDA, CDR2 SQIVND (reference sequence). The CDR3 DNA reads TGTGCCAGTAGTCCCCTGGGTCAAAAGTACAATGAGCAGTTCTTC. Translation: CASSPLGQKYNEQFF.

CDR3 amino acids: CGHGNQPQHF. The CDR3 DNA is TGTGGACATGGGAACCAGCCCCAGCATTTT. This chain joins TRBV21-1 and TRBJ1-5. TRBV21-1 is shown as a pseudogene. This CDR3 is 10 amino acids long.

The rearrangement joins TRBV7-2 to TRBJ2-1; 9 nucleotides line up with TRBD2. V lost 3 bases and J lost 2; bases outside the gene matches: 2. Germline loops: CDR1 SGHTA, CDR2 FQGNSA. The CDR3 has 15 amino acids. CDR3 sequence: CASSFSGSPYNEQFF. DNA of the CDR3: TGTGCCAGCAGCTTTAGCGGGAGCCCCTACAATGAGCAGTTCTTC.

The chain recombines TRBV3-1 (or the pseudogene TRBV3-2) with TRBJ1-2; 9 positions agree with TRBD1. CDR1 is LGHDT, CDR2 YNNKEL, per germline (reference sequence). Trimming took 4 bases from V and 1 from J; bases not matched to a gene: 4. The CDR3 sequence is 15 residues long. The CDR3 protein is CASSPTGGDNYGYTF. As DNA, the CDR3 is TGTGCCAGCAGCCCCACAGGGGGCGATAACTATGGCTACACCTTC.

This chain links TRBV2 with TRBJ2-4, with 11 nucleotides matching TRBD2. Trimming at V came to 7 bases and at J to 5 bases, leaving 19 bases not matched to a gene. Looked up from germline, CDR1 is SNHLY and CDR2 is FYNNEI. The CDR3 totals 19 residues. The CDR3 nucleotides are TGTGCCAGCACCCGAGGTGGGGTAGCGGGAGGGCGGGAGGAAAACATTCAGTACTTC. Translating it yields CASTRGGVAGGREENIQYF.

CDR3 region: CASRSSGYEQYF. The CDR3, as DNA: TGTGCCAGCAGGTCTAGCGGCTACGAGCAGTACTTC. V and J are TRBV5-6 and TRBJ2-7; 7 bases map to TRBD2. This CDR3 contains 12 residues. Trimming at V came to 5 bases and at J to 3 bases, leaving 2 bases not matched to a gene. The germline V gene encodes CDR1 SGHDT and CDR2 YYEEEE.

The V call is TRBV7-2, the J call TRBJ2-3, with no clear D. Trimming shortened V by 5 bases and J by 0 bases, and 9 bases separated the two germline ends. CDR3 length equals 14 residues. Germline assignment: CDR1 SGHTA and CDR2 FQGNSA. CDR3 in amino acids: CASSASTSTDTQYF. In DNA, the CDR3 is TGTGCCAGCAGCGCCTCAACTAGCACAGATACGCAGTATTTT.

This clone was counted a single time. The chain is built from TRBV5-5 and TRBJ2-1; 12 bases are shared with TRBD2. Germline CDR1 SGHKS, CDR2 YYEKEE (reference sequence). Trimming cost V 0 bases and J 9 bases; bases outside gene matches: 16. The CDR3 covers 19 residues. The DNA of the CDR3 is TGTGCCAGCAGCTTGGCCGTTCTAGCGGGAGGGCCCAGTGGGTTTGAGCAGTTCTTC. Translation: CASSLAVLAGGPSGFEQFF.

This chain joins TRBV7-6 and TRBJ2-2, with D perhaps matching TRBD2 (5 bases). CDR3 length: 18 amino acids. Per the germline V gene, CDR1 is SGHVS and CDR2 is FNYEAQ. Between the trimmed V and J ends, which lost 5 bases and 6 bases, there was a span of 25 bases. The CDR3 loop reads CASSASSILVRFSGELFF. The CDR3, as DNA: TGTGCCAGCAGCGCAAGTTCGATACTAGTAAGATTCTCCGGGGAGCTGTTTTTT.

This chain links TRBV7-3 with TRBJ2-3; weak D call: TRBD1 (5 bases). Germline values: CDR1 SGHTA, CDR2 FQGTGA. V gave up 2 bases and J gave up 2 bases, with 14 bases separating them. The CDR3 sequence is 16 residues long. CDR3 bases: TGTGCCAGCAGCTTAGGGCAGGGAAGGATCACAGATACGCAGTATTTT. Translation: CASSLGQGRITDTQYF.

V usage is TRBV28 and J usage is TRBJ1-2, with TRBD1 as a possible D gene (5 bases). V was pared by 3 bases and J by 7 bases, with 12 bases between. This CDR3 spans 13 amino acids. Germline assignment: CDR1 MDHEN and CDR2 SYDVKM. CDR3 sequence: CASSLVGRVGYTF. The CDR3 DNA follows: TGTGCCAGCAGTTTGGTGGGGCGGGTTGGCTACACCTTC.

This clone appeared a few times. This chain connects TRBV11-3 to TRBJ2-2, with D unresolved. V lost 2 bases and J 7 bases, leaving 5 bases between the germline ends. The germline V gene has CDR1 SGHNT and CDR2 YENEEA. The CDR3 runs to 12 residues. The CDR3: CASSLSSGELFF. CDR3 nucleotides: TGTGCCAGCAGCTTAAGTAGCGGGGAGCTGTTTTTT. Variable domain in full (rest from reference TRBV11-3 and TRBJ2-2): EAGVVQSPRYKIIEKKQPVAFWCNPISGHNTLYWYLQNLGQGPELLIRYENEEAVDDSQLPKDRFSAERLKGVDSTLKIQPAELGDSAVYLCASSLSSGELFFGEGSRLTVL.

This chain joins TRBV6-5 and TRBJ2-7; D not certain. Trimming shortened V by 2 bases and J by 3 bases, and 14 bases separated the two germline ends. Germline CDR1 reads MNHEY; CDR2 reads SVGAGI. The length of the CDR3 is 15 residues. The CDR3 sequence is CASSYEENRLYEQYF. The CDR3 nucleotides are TGTGCCAGCAGTTACGAGGAGAATCGCCTCTACGAGCAGTACTTC.

This clone was observed many times. The chain couples TRBV14 to TRBJ2-7, with 9 bases matching TRBD1. V lost 2 bases and J lost 3; bases outside the gene matches: 5. This CDR3 has 15 amino acids. CDR1 is SGHDN and CDR2 is FVKESK in the germline V gene. Here the CDR3 DNA reads TGTGCCAGCAGCCAAATGGACAGGGGCGTCTACGAGCAGTACTTC. The encoded protein is CASSQMDRGVYEQYF.

This clone came up a few times. V is TRBV19 and J is TRBJ1-2, with a possible D match to TRBD1 (6 bases). The V gene's germline CDR1 is LNHDA and CDR2 SQIVND (reference sequence). The CDR3 is 16 amino acids. Trimming removed 3 bases from V and 7 bases from J, with 21 bases in between. The CDR3 DNA reads as TGTGCCAGTAGTATCGGGCTCGACAGGCAAGGGGGTGGCTACACCTTC. Translation gives CASSIGLDRQGGGYTF.

This chain joins TRBV15 and TRBJ2-2; 15 nucleotides align to TRBD2. The CDR3 has 17 amino acids. J was trimmed by 5 bases and V by 0 bases; bases with no gene match: 1. The germline V gene encodes CDR1 LNHNV and CDR2 YYDKDF (reference sequence). The DNA of the CDR3 is TGTGCCACCAGCAGAGAGGGACTAGCGGGAGGAACCGGGGAGCTGTTTTTT. Its protein product is CATSREGLAGGTGELFF.

This clone came up once. Other nucleotide sequences in the sample specify the same CDR3. The CDR3 sequence: CAWKANYGYTF. Here the CDR3 DNA reads TGTGCCTGGAAGGCGAACTATGGCTACACCTTC. This sequence joins TRBV30 and TRBJ1-2, with D hard to call. The CDR3 has 11 residues. Germline-derived CDR1 and CDR2 are GTSNPN and SVGIG (reference sequence). Trimming removed 4 bases from V and 2 bases from J, with 5 bases in between.